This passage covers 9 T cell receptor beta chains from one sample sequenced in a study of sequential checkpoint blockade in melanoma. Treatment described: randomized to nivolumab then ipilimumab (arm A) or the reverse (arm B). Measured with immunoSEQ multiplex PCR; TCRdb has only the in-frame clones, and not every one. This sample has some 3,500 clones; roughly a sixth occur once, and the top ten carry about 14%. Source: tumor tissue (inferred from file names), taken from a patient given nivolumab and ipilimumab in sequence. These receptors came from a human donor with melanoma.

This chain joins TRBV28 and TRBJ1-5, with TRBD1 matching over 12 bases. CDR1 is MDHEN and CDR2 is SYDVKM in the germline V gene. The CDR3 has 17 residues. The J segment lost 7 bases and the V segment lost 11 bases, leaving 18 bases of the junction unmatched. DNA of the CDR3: TGTGCCGCAGGGCGACCGGGACAGGGGGCCTCCGGGCAGCCCCAGCATTTT. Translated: CAAGRPGQGASGQPQHF.

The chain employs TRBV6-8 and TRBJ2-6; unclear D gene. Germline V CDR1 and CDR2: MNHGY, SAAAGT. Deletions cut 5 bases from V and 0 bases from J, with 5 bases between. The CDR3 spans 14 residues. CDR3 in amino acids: CASSEASGANVLTF. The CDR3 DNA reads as TGTGCCAGCAGTGAGGCCTCTGGGGCCAACGTCCTGACTTTC.

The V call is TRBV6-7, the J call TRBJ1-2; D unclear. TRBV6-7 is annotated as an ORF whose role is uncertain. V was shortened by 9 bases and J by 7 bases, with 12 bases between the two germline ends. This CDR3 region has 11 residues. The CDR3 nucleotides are TGTGCCAGTGGAGGCCCAGGTGGCTACACCTTC. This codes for CASGGPGGYTF.

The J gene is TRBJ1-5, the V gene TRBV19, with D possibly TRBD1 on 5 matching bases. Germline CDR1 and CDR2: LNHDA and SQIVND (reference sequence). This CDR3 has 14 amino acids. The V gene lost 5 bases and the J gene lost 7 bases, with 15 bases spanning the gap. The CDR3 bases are TGTGCCAGTAGTGGCGTCGGGGGAGTGCAGCCCCAGCATTTT. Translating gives CASSGVGGVQPQHF.

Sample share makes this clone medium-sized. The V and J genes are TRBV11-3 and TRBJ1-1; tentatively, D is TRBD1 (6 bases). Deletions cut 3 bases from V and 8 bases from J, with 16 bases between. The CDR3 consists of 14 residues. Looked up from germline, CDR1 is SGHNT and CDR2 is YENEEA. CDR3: CASSLMDSTNEAFF. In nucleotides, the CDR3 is TGTGCCAGCAGCTTGATGGACAGCACGAACGAAGCTTTCTTT.

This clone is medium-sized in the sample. In DNA form, the CDR3 reads TGTGCCAGCAGCTTAGGGTTTGTGTCTTTTGGAAACACCATATATTTT. The encoded protein is CASSLGFVSFGNTIYF. This sequence joins TRBV11-3 and TRBJ1-3; D gene unclear. The CDR3 is made up of 16 amino acids. Per the germline V gene, CDR1 is SGHNT and CDR2 is YENEEA. Deletions cut 1 base from V and 3 bases from J, with 13 bases between.

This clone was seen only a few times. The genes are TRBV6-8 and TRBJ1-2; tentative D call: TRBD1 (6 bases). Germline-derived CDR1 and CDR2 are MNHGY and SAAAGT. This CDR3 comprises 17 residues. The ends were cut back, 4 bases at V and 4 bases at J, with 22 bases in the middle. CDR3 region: CASSSYGQSTLRYGYTF. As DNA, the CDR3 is TGTGCCAGCAGTTCATACGGACAGTCTACCCTCCGCTATGGCTACACCTTC.

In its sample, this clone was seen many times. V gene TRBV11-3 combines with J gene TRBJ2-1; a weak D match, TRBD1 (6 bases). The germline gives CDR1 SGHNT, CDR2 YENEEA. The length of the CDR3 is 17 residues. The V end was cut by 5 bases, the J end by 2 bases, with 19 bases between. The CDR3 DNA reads TGTGCCAGCAGCCCACCAGGGGCGACAGCCCCCTACAATGAGCAGTTCTTC. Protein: CASSPPGATAPYNEQFF.

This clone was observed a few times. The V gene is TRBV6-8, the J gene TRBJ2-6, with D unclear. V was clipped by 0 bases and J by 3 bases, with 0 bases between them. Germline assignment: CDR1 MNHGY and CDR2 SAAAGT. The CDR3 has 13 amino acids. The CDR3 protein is CASSYSGANVLTF. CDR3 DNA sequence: TGTGCCAGCAGTTACTCTGGGGCCAACGTCCTGACTTTC.